The T cell receptor beta chain under discussion was sequenced for a study of cytomegalovirus exposure and HLA in healthy donors. Whole-study findings and limits: An analysis done earlier found most TCR beta V segments productive about 87% or about 30% of the time. Association of a missense DCLRE1C variant with TCR beta V- and J-gene trimming was reported in a later analysis. Exclusion applied to some V segments, including TRBV6-2 and TRBV6-3, as they were indistinguishable.

To note about this clone: Its cognate antigen is unknown.

Germline CDR1 reads MNHNY; CDR2 reads SVGAGI (reference sequence). The V segment lost 2 bases and the J segment 6 bases; nucleotides outside the gene matches: 8. This CDR3 comprises 15 residues. PCR involved 60 Vbeta and 13 Jbeta primers. Clones were sequenced by immunoSEQ multiplex PCR, and TCRdb holds only the in-frame ones, with some missing. The table shows 70,000 to 100,000 clones, with just under 70% occurring only once. This chain joins TRBV6-6 and TRBJ2-7; 9 nucleotides agree with TRBD2. Source material: PBMCs. The TCR originated in a man in his fifties in good health and CMV-seronegative. The CDR3 sequence is CASSYPGGGAIEQYF. In DNA form, the CDR3 reads TGTGCCAGCAGTTACCCGGGCGGGGGGGCGATCGAGCAGTACTTC.